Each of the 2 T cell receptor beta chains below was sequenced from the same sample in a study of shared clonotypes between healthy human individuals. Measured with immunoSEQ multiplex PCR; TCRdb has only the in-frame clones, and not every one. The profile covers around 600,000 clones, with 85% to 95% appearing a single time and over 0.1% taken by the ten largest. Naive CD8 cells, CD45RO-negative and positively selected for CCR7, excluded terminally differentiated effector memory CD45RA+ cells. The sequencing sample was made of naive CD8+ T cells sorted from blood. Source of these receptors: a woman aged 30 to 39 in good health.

In nucleotides, the CDR3 is TGTGCCACCAGCAGTGACGCGTATGACTCTGGAAACACCATATATTTT. The encoded protein is CATSSDAYDSGNTIYF. The chain recombines TRBV15 with TRBJ1-3; D remains unclear. CDR3 size: 16 residues. The V gene lost 3 bases and the J gene lost 0 bases, with 12 bases spanning the gap. Germline CDR1 and CDR2: LNHNV and YYDKDF (reference sequence).

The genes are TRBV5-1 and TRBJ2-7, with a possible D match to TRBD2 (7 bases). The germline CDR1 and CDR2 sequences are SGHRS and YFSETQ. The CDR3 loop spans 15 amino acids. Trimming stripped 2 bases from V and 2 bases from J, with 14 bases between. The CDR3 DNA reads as TGCGCCAGCAGCTTTCGAGCGGGACAAGCCTACGAGCAGTACTTC. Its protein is CASSFRAGQAYEQYF. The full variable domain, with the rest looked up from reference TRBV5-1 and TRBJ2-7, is KAGVTQTPRYLIKTRGQQVTLSCSPISGHRSVSWYQQTPGQGLQFLFEYFSETQRNKGNFPGRFSGRQFSNSRSEMNVSTLELGDSALYLCASSFRAGQAYEQYFGPGTRLTVT.